Sequencing of this TCR beta chain was carried out in a study of shared clonotypes between healthy human individuals (dated by TCRdb to 2018 to 2020). As for the study more broadly: A couple of women and a few men aged 18 to 49 years were included in the cohort. Per donor, leukapheresis produced somewhere between about 0.9 and 9.5 billion PBMCs. To estimate repertoire size and how much clonotype sharing occurs between individuals, the study deeply sequenced the blood TCR repertoires of roughly 5 healthy adults. Different laboratories and diverse techniques were used to prepare libraries and sequence TCR repertoires, to increase sequencing depth and limit assay-specific biases. For each donor, CD4 naive and CD4 memory were each run on three plates, CD8 naive on two plates, and CD8 memory on one plate. Paper-wide results and their limitations: Compared with non-shared clonotypes, clonotypes shared by all four sorted-subset donors had higher generation probabilities. Larger estimated clonotype richness was generally found for naive subsets than for memory subsets. Because the study included only a small number of donors, the genetic and exposure-history diversity represented was limited. Based on pairwise subsampling, the degree of clonotype sharing among donors was expected to be affected by sequencing depth. About 4.5% of naive CD4, 3.5% of naive CD8, about 2.4% of memory CD4, and 0.4% of memory CD8 clonotypes were shared across a few donors. Rarefaction of sorted-subset datasets indicated incomplete sequencing despite the large sequencing depth. Sampling was limited to blood, and TCR repertoires in tissue likely differ from TCR repertoires in blood.

This clone was recorded only once. Its specific antigen is unknown. Base qualities are not provided; no much larger clone lies one nucleotide away. CD8 naive samples were CD45RO-negative cells positively selected for CCR7, giving a CD45RA+CCR7+ population that excluded TemRA cells. The donors were healthy, HIV-negative adults who had no recently reported acute infections or vaccinations. All donors were Caucasian adults living in Nashville, Tennessee, USA. Blood was collected by leukapheresis, and PBMCs were isolated by Ficoll-Histopaque density gradient centrifugation and then cryopreserved in liquid nitrogen vapor phase. Purity and quantity of every magnetically sorted T cell population were checked by analytical flow cytometry. From each sorted fraction, genomic DNA was isolated and quantified by UV absorbance on a Nanodrop 2000c. Using the deep immunoSEQ assay, TCR CDR3 regions were amplified from genomic DNA by multiplex PCR. Genomic DNA extracted from each cell subset was distributed evenly over all wells of several immunoSEQ 96-well plates, and each plate served as one replicate. Each replicate PCR for sorted subsets received approximately 220 ng genomic DNA, equal to tens of thousands of T cell genomes. The purified libraries were quantified using a Qubit 3.0 fluorometer, sized with a Bioanalyzer 2100, and then quantified again using the KAPA Library Quantification kit. A separate single-read 150-cycle Illumina NextSeq 550 flow cell was used to sequence each immunoSEQ 96-well plate. From the authors' description of their analysis: The immunoSEQ output contained only junctional sequences without quality scores, so filtering could not match that applied to full-length reads. To assign V/J genes and CDR3, sequences were annotated against IMGT germline references using PyIR, a Python wrapper for IgBLAST v1.9. Any read was removed if the V/J assignment was weak (E-value above 1e-6), the CDR3 was missing, or the read contained stop codons, out-of-frame junctions, or ambiguous translated residues. V3J clonotypes were defined as sequences sharing an identical inferred V gene, J gene, and CDR3 amino acid sequence. Percentage overlap between repertoires was computed as shared unique clonotypes divided by the size of the smaller repertoire. RTK rarefaction, the Chao1 estimator, and Recon v2.1 estimates of unobserved clonotypes were used to assess repertoire richness. Generation probabilities were computed with OLGA for all TCRbeta clonotypes obtained by the gDNA method from several donors. In its TCRdb copy, this immuneACCESS table keeps in-frame sequences only and misses some clones. Where compared with another copy, unresolved V genes explain less than half of these, and the others have no known cause. V, J and clone size are those of that table, while D and trimming were read from the DNA. The sample contains some 1,900,000 clones, around 96% of them found a single time. Around 1% of the sample rests with the top ten.

The CDR3 sequence holds 15 residues, the cysteine and phenylalanine included. CDR3 DNA is the only sequence kept; it has 45 bases, read in frame from the first base. Relative to germline, V is missing 6 bases and J is missing 3 bases, with 8 bases of the junction outside any gene match. The germline V gene (reference sequence) yields SEHNR for CDR1 and FQNEAQ for CDR2. The sequencing sample was made of naive CD8+ T cells sorted from blood. Reading the label with the study, this specimen's cell subset or site is: CD45RA+CCR7+. Recombination connected TRBV7-9 to TRBJ2-7; 10 junctional bases match TRBD1. This clonotype was obtained from a man aged 18 to 30 in good health. The CDR3 is CASSYGQGGNYEQYF. The nucleotides are TGTGCCAGCAGTTACGGACAGGGGGGGAACTACGAGCAGTACTTC.